The subject of this entry is one T cell receptor beta chain. Its antigen is still unknown. The sample originates from a study of T cell responses to AZD1222 COVID-19 vaccine. Study-level points and caveats: Vaccination with two AZD1222 doses was followed by a rise in Spike-specific TCR breadth and depth. No day 14 peak samples; only post-peak repertoires were characterized. Just 5 to 7 AZD1222 recipients were seropositive at baseline. Variant regions that are unmutated are reportedly the target of nearly half of spike-specific TCRs.

Profiled with immunoSEQ multiplex PCR; TCRdb holds only in-frame clones, not every one. The sample lists approximately 100,000 clones; 90% were seen once. Germline CDR1 SGDLS, CDR2 YYNGEE. There are 13 residues in the CDR3. The J segment lost 9 bases and the V segment lost 4 bases, leaving 5 bases of the junction unmatched. The receptor comes from an adult who received the AZD1222 COVID-19 vaccine. The source was peripheral blood, collected 28 days after the second AZD1222 dose. The rearrangement uses TRBV9 and TRBJ1-5; 9 nucleotides agree with TRBD1. The CDR3 sequence is CASSPTGGRPQHF. The CDR3 DNA follows: TGTGCCAGCAGCCCGACAGGGGGAAGGCCCCAGCATTTT.